This paragraph covers one T cell receptor (beta chain) sequence. Its specificity is not known. The CDR3 runs to 13 residues. Per germline, CDR1 MNHNS and CDR2 SASEGT. V was clipped by 6 bases and J by 5 bases, with 10 bases between them. This entry belongs to a study of OX40 agonist ivuxolimab in advanced cancers. Overall study context: Those enrolled were 82.7% male, with a mean age of 60 years and ages from about 20 to 90. Study observations and caveats: Doses of 0.1 to 3.0 mg/kg were accompanied by clonal expansion of CD4+ and CD8+ blood T cells by week 6.

Sequencing used immunoSEQ multiplex PCR; TCRdb keeps in-frame clones, though not all of them. In the table there are approximately 94,000 clones, approximately 90% of which are singletons. Sample: CD4+ or CD8+ T cells sorted from blood, taken in a trial of the OX40 agonist ivuxolimab. V and J are TRBV6-1 and TRBJ1-4; D remains ambiguous. The TCR was taken from an adult with an advanced solid tumor such as melanoma, head and neck, liver or kidney cancer. The DNA for the CDR3 is TGTGCCAGCAGCCCAGATTTCAATGAAAAACTGTTTTTT. Translating it yields CASSPDFNEKLFF.